The rows below give T cell receptor beta chains drawn from one sample of a study of regulatory T cells in long-lasting Graves disease. TCRdb called the multiplex PCR reads again in MiXCR, with one record for every CDR3 protein. Of over 650,000 distinct CDR3 sequences listed, around 30% are singletons. The material was peripheral blood mononuclear cells (PBMCs), obtained when the disease was refractory, from a patient treated with antithyroid drugs. These receptors all stem from a female donor with Graves disease. CDR3s include the opening cysteine and the closing phenylalanine or tryptophan. The D gene is left open where the match is weak. The size entry is marked missing in some rows and otherwise reads once, few, many or a size class.

TRBJ2-7 few - TRBV6-5 CASSFPRGEEYF TGTGCCAGCAGTTTCCCGAGAGGGGAAGAGTACTTC
TRBJ1-1 - - TRBV6-1 CASRQATSNTEAFF TGTGCCTCCCGACAGGCGACCTCGAACACTGAAGCTTTCTTT
TRBJ1-2 few TRBD1 TRBV11-2 CASSLRGRGPWDGYTF TGTGCCAGCAGCTTAAGGGGGCGGGGACCTTGGGATGGCTACACCTTC
TRBJ1-5 few TRBD1 TRBV19 CASSEGGGGGNQPQHF TGTGCCAGTAGTGAAGGGGGCGGAGGGGGCAATCAGCCCCAGCATTTT
TRBJ1-4 few - TRBV3-1 CASSQGSGTNEKLFF TGTGCCAGCAGCCAAGGATCAGGGACTAATGAAAAACTGTTTTTT
TRBJ1-1 - - TRBV6-2/TRBV6-3 CATTLKGNTEAFF TGTGCCACAACCCTGAAGGGGAACACTGAAGCTTTCTTT
TRBJ1-3 - - TRBV7-9 CASRRQIFSGNTIYF TGTGCCAGCAGGAGACAGATTTTCTCTGGAAACACCATATATTTT
TRBJ2-7 - TRBD2 TRBV20-1 CSARDGGSNSYEQYF TGCAGTGCTAGAGACGGCGGGAGCAACTCCTACGAGCAGTACTTC
TRBJ1-1 - TRBD1 TRBV19 CASSVTGGDEAFF TGTGCCAGTAGTGTGACAGGGGGAGATGAAGCTTTCTTT
TRBJ1-1 few - TRBV12-3/TRBV12-4 CASRPQESPRSEAFF TGTGCCAGCAGACCCCAAGAGAGCCCGAGGTCTGAAGCTTTCTTT
TRBJ2-5 - - TRBV7-2 CASSLVVTPWGETQYF TGTGCCAGCAGCTTAGTAGTCACACCCTGGGGGGAGACCCAGTACTTC
TRBJ1-5 few - TRBV5-1 CASSLVGGRDQPQHF TGCGCCAGCAGCTTGGTCGGGGGACGAGATCAGCCCCAGCATTTT
TRBJ1-2 - - TRBV5-5 CASSLEGIDYGYTF TGTGCCAGCAGCTTGGAAGGGATAGACTATGGCTACACCTTC
TRBJ2-7 - TRBD2 TRBV10-3 CAISESGTSGRRFSYEQYF TGTGCCATCAGTGAGTCGGGGACTAGCGGGAGGCGCTTCTCCTACGAGCAGTACTTC
TRBJ2-3 many - TRBV28 CASSLGGSRGTDTQYF TGTGCCAGCAGTTTAGGCGGGTCACGAGGCACAGATACGCAGTATTTT
TRBJ2-7 - - TRBV30 CAWSVVGPYEQYF TGTGCCTGGAGTGTGGTAGGGCCCTACGAGCAGTACTTC
TRBJ2-1 few - TRBV11-2 CASSLVGGAAHEQFF TGTGCCAGCAGCTTAGTGGGGGGCGCGGCTCATGAGCAGTTCTTC
TRBJ2-7 - - TRBV29-1 CSVGLTTGLQYF TGCAGCGTTGGGCTCACGACCGGTTTGCAGTACTTC
TRBJ1-1 many - TRBV2 CAVPGENSENTEAFF TGTGCCGTACCGGGGGAGAACAGCGAGAACACTGAAGCTTTCTTT
TRBJ1-5 - - TRBV20-1 CSAQEGRNQPQHF TGCAGTGCGCAGGAGGGAAGGAATCAGCCCCAGCATTTT
TRBJ2-7 - TRBD2 TRBV2 CASESASGKSSYEQYF TGTGCCAGCGAGTCCGCTAGCGGGAAGAGCTCCTACGAGCAGTACTTC
TRBJ2-7 few - TRBV6-5 CASSYSPWDYEQYF TGTGCCAGCAGTTACTCTCCCTGGGACTACGAGCAGTACTTC
TRBJ2-2 many - TRBV11-3 CASSLGGGEAGELFF TGTGCCAGCAGCTTAGGAGGGGGTGAGGCCGGGGAGCTGTTTTTT
TRBJ2-7 once TRBD1 TRBV10-3 CAISPRDRAPNEQYF TGTGCCATCAGTCCCCGGGACAGGGCCCCGAACGAGCAGTACTTC
TRBJ1-2 few - TRBV3-1 CASSHRPTNYGYTF TGTGCCAGCAGCCATCGCCCAACTAACTATGGCTACACCTTC
TRBJ1-5 - TRBD1 TRBV6-1 CASKFRDRANQPQHF TGTGCCAGCAAGTTTCGGGACAGGGCAAATCAGCCCCAGCATTTT
TRBJ2-3 few TRBD2 TRBV25-1 CASSYTGTQSFAGAVTDTQYF TGTGCCAGCAGTTACACCGGGACCCAATCTTTCGCGGGAGCCGTCACAGATACGCAGTATTTT
TRBJ1-2 many TRBD1 TRBV12-3/TRBV12-4 CASSDQGTVGTGYTF TGTGCCAGCAGTGATCAGGGGACAGTCGGTACTGGCTACACCTTC
TRBJ1-5 few TRBD1 TRBV19 CASSDGQAKSNQPQHF TGTGCCAGTAGTGACGGACAGGCGAAAAGCAATCAGCCCCAGCATTTT
TRBJ2-7 few - TRBV20-1 CSALRGGTYEQYF TGCAGTGCTCTTAGGGGGGGAACTTACGAGCAGTACTTC
TRBJ1-1 - - TRBV5-1 CASSLGDALATEAFF TGCGCCAGCAGCTTGGGTGATGCTTTGGCCACTGAAGCTTTCTTT
TRBJ1-6 many - TRBV12-3/TRBV12-4 CASSTNRAANSPLHF TGTGCCAGCAGTACAAACAGGGCCGCTAATTCACCCCTCCACTTT
TRBJ2-7 - - TRBV5-1 CASSLKTGSEQYF TGCGCCAGCAGCTTGAAGACAGGCTCAGAGCAGTACTTC
TRBJ1-1 many - TRBV12-3/TRBV12-4 CASSFRDMNTEAFF TGTGCCAGCAGTTTCCGGGACATGAACACTGAAGCTTTCTTT
TRBJ2-7 - - TRBV30 CAWDRKNEQYF TGTGCCTGGGACAGGAAAAACGAGCAGTACTTC
TRBJ1-4 once - TRBV20-1 CSAQGGSNEKLFF TGCAGTGCTCAAGGGGGGTCAAATGAAAAACTGTTTTTT
TRBJ1-2 few TRBD1 TRBV5-1 CASSSLGQAYGYTF TGCGCCAGCAGCAGCCTTGGACAGGCGTATGGCTACACCTTC
TRBJ1-5 - TRBD1 TRBV19 CASSSPGQGLQPQHF TGTGCCAGTAGTTCTCCCGGACAGGGCCTGCAGCCCCAGCATTTT
TRBJ2-3 - - TRBV6-2/TRBV6-3 CASSYTTDGASTDTQYF TGTGCCAGCAGTTACACCACGGACGGAGCTAGCACAGATACGCAGTATTTT
TRBJ2-7 many - TRBV12-3/TRBV12-4 CASSLGVGRSYEQYF TGTGCCAGCAGTTTAGGGGTGGGAAGGTCCTACGAGCAGTACTTC
TRBJ1-1 few - TRBV6-2/TRBV6-3 CASSYSGGRAEAFF TGTGCCAGCAGTTACTCGGGGGGGCGGGCTGAAGCTTTCTTT
TRBJ2-2 - TRBD2 TRBV6-1 CASKNSAGVRTGELFF TGTGCCAGCAAAAATTCGGCGGGAGTTCGAACCGGGGAGCTGTTTTTT
TRBJ1-2 once - TRBV30 CARSSGTGYTF TGTGCCCGGAGTAGCGGGACGGGCTACACCTTC
TRBJ1-4 many - TRBV6-1 CASSQSRNEKLFF TGTGCCAGCTCCCAATCCCGTAATGAAAAACTGTTTTTT
TRBJ2-7 once TRBD1 TRBV19 CASSLGQGMRGAYEQYF TGTGCCAGTAGCCTCGGACAGGGGATGAGGGGCGCCTACGAGCAGTACTTC
TRBJ1-2 many TRBD1 TRBV6-1 CASSRTGDNYGYTF TGTGCCAGCAGCCGGACAGGCGATAACTATGGCTACACCTTC
TRBJ1-1 many - TRBV3-1 CASSQGDIEAFF TGTGCCAGCAGCCAAGGAGACATTGAAGCTTTCTTT
TRBJ1-2 few - TRBV20-1 CSAIWVGGGYTF TGCAGTGCTATTTGGGTAGGGGGTGGCTACACCTTC
TRBJ1-1 many - TRBV11-2 CASSLDILNTEAFF TGTGCCAGCAGCTTGGACATACTCAACACTGAAGCTTTCTTT